This T cell receptor (beta chain) comes out of a study of cytomegalovirus exposure and HLA in healthy donors. Primers included in the PCR were 60 Vbeta and 13 Jbeta primers. The method was immunoSEQ multiplex PCR; TCRdb's version includes in-frame clones alone and lacks a portion of them. The data show about 70,000 clones, with over 70% seen just once and about 10% held by the top ten. The ends were cut back, 3 bases at V and 4 bases at J, with 13 bases in the middle. Germline values: CDR1 GTSNPN, CDR2 SVGIG (reference sequence). The CDR3 has 14 residues. The chain uses TRBV30 and TRBJ2-1; maybe TRBD2 (6 bases). The sequence was collected from a human donor in good health. The sample comprised PBMCs. CDR3 sequence reads: CAWSARSGYNEQFF. The DNA for the CDR3 is TGTGCCTGGAGCGCCCGTAGCGGATACAATGAGCAGTTCTTC.